The 18 T cell receptor beta chains given below trace back to one sample, sequenced in a study of cytomegalovirus exposure and HLA in healthy donors. The primer mix had 60 Vbeta and 13 Jbeta primers. This table comes from immunoSEQ multiplex PCR, and its TCRdb copy is limited to in-frame clones, with some not included. The repertoire table contains about 200,000 clones. Sequences were obtained from PBMCs. The receptors were gathered from a girl aged 2-10 years in good health and CMV-seropositive.

CDR3 amino acids: CASSSSGSRYNEQFF. Here the CDR3 DNA reads TGTGCCAGCAGTTCCAGCGGGAGTCGATACAATGAGCAGTTCTTC. J is TRBJ2-1 and V is TRBV28, with 8 bases that match TRBD2. Germline V gives CDR1 MDHEN, CDR2 SYDVKM. V was pared by 4 bases and J by 4 bases, with 6 bases of the junction left unmatched. The CDR3 totals 15 residues.

V and J are TRBV2 and TRBJ2-3; the match to TRBD1 covers 9 bases. Germline trimming cut 5 bases from V and 2 bases from J; bases unmatched to any gene: 5. Per the germline V gene, CDR1 is SNHLY and CDR2 is FYNNEI. This CDR3 is 15 amino acids long. CDR3: CASSSGQGATDTQYF. In nucleotides, the CDR3 is TGTGCCAGCAGTTCGGGACAGGGTGCCACAGATACGCAGTATTTT.

The chain uses TRBV7-2 and TRBJ2-3; 12 nucleotides line up with TRBD1. The CDR3 consists of 17 residues. V dropped 4 bases and J dropped 5; count of bases not matched to a gene: 10. Germline loops: CDR1 SGHTA, CDR2 FQGNSA. CDR3: CASSSLGQGASRDTQYF. The CDR3 coding sequence is TGTGCCAGCAGCTCACTGGGACAGGGGGCTTCGAGAGATACGCAGTATTTT.

For this clone: One end of the junction does not line up with germline, which may come from a read error. The chain employs TRBV28 and TRBJ2-1; unclear D gene. CDR3 length equals 15 residues. Germline V gene data show CDR1 as MDHEN and CDR2 as SYDVKM. CDR3 nucleotides: TGTGCCAGCAGTTTAGAGTTGGGCTCCTACAATGGGCAGTTCTTC. Protein: CASSLELGSYNGQFF. The entire variable domain, with the rest obtained from reference TRBV28 and TRBJ2-1, is as follows: DVKVTQSSRYLVKRTGEKVFLECVQDMDHENMFWYRQDPGLGLRLIYFSYDVKMKEKGDIPEGYSVSREKKERFSLILESASTNQTSMYLCASSLELGSYNGQFFGPGTRLTVL.

This sequence joins TRBV29-1 and TRBJ2-2; D is ambiguous. Per germline, CDR1 SQVTM and CDR2 ANQGSEA. This CDR3 is 14 amino acids long. Trimming stripped 6 bases from V and 1 base from J, with 12 bases between. CDR3: CSVPLRQNTGELFF. CDR3 bases: TGCAGCGTCCCCCTCAGACAGAACACCGGGGAGCTGTTTTTT.

This chain uses TRBV4-2 with TRBJ2-3, with 8 bases fitting TRBD1. CDR1 and CDR2 from the germline V gene are LGHNA and YNFKEQ. The CDR3 totals 19 residues. The V gene end was trimmed by 4 bases and the J gene end by 5 bases; junction bases not matched to a gene: 20. As DNA, the CDR3 is TGTGCCAGCAGCCGAACAGGGGGGCAGAGGGACAAAAAAGAAGATACGCAGTATTTT. This codes for CASSRTGGQRDKKEDTQYF.

Regarding this clone: The same CDR3 also results from other DNA sequences found in this sample. The rearrangement joins TRBV7-2 to TRBJ1-2; D remains unclear. Germline lookup yields CDR1 SGHTA and CDR2 FQGNSA. The ends were cut back, 1 base at V and 2 bases at J, with 8 bases in the middle. This CDR3 comprises 14 residues. The CDR3 nucleotides read TGTGCCAGCAGCTTAGGTGGAGCAAACTATGGCTACACCTTC. It codes for CASSLGGANYGYTF.

The J gene is TRBJ1-3, the V gene TRBV4-2; TRBD1 agrees at 8 bases. Germline V gene data show CDR1 as LGHNA and CDR2 as YNFKEQ. V dropped 3 bases and J dropped 4; count of bases not matched to a gene: 5. This CDR3 region has 15 residues. The chain's CDR3 is CASSQDRVWGNTIYF. CDR3 nucleotides: TGTGCCAGCAGCCAGGACAGGGTTTGGGGAAACACCATATATTTT.

The J gene is TRBJ2-1, the V gene TRBV27; TRBD2 matches 10 bases. The CDR3 is made up of 15 amino acids. The germline gives CDR1 MNHEY, CDR2 SMNVEV (reference sequence). After removal of 4 bases from V and 7 bases from J, the junction contained 7 bases not matched to a gene. CDR3 protein: CASSSASGRLNEQFF. CDR3 sequence (DNA): TGTGCCAGCAGTTCCGCTAGCGGGAGATTAAATGAGCAGTTCTTC.

This CDR3 is CAISMTSLGLQETQYF. The CDR3 DNA reads TGTGCCATCAGTATGACATCTTTGGGACTTCAAGAGACCCAGTACTTC. The rearrangement uses TRBV10-3 and TRBJ2-5; a weak D match, TRBD2 (6 bases). V lost 5 bases and J 2 bases, leaving 18 bases between the germline ends. Germline lookup yields CDR1 ENHRY and CDR2 SYGVKD. There are 16 residues in the CDR3.

V is TRBV2 and J is TRBJ2-2, with 12 bases aligning to TRBD2. V lost 6 bases to trimming and J lost 5 bases; unmatched junction nucleotides: 7. The CDR3 has 16 amino acids. Germline V gene lookup returns CDR1 SNHLY and CDR2 FYNNEI. CDR3: CASRRLAGDLTGELFF. CDR3 bases: TGTGCCAGCAGAAGACTAGCGGGAGATTTAACCGGGGAGCTGTTTTTT.

The V call is TRBV4-1, the J call TRBJ2-7; a possible D gene is TRBD2 (5 bases). CDR3 size: 14 residues. Trimming removed 4 bases at V and 6 bases at J, with 16 bases between. CDR1 and CDR2 (germline): MGHRA, YSYEKL. The CDR3 here is CASSLAGNPLEQYF. CDR3 in DNA: TGCGCCAGCAGCCTTGCGGGTAATCCCCTCGAGCAGTACTTC.

This chain connects TRBV7-9 to TRBJ2-3; 12 positions match TRBD2. The CDR3 contains 19 residues. The trim removed 5 bases at V and 3 bases at J, leaving 15 bases unmatched. The germline V gene has CDR1 SEHNR and CDR2 FQNEAQ (reference sequence). The CDR3 loop reads CASSPISPSGRAGTDTQYF. CDR3 coding DNA: TGTGCCAGCAGCCCTATATCACCTAGCGGGAGGGCCGGGACAGATACGCAGTATTTT.

The rearrangement links TRBV7-3 to TRBJ1-1; D uncertain. The ends were cut back, 5 bases at V and 0 bases at J, with 7 bases in the middle. The CDR3 has 13 amino acids. CDR1 and CDR2 (germline): SGHTA, FQGTGA. DNA of the CDR3: TGTGCCAGCAGCCAGCGGATGAACACTGAAGCTTTCTTT. It specifies CASSQRMNTEAFF.

V and J are TRBV9 and TRBJ2-3, with 7 positions matching TRBD2. Per the germline V gene, CDR1 is SGDLS and CDR2 is YYNGEE. The CDR3 has 16 residues. Trimming cost V 5 bases and J 0 bases; bases outside gene matches: 9. CDR3 coding DNA: TGTGCCAGCAGTCTAGACCTAGCGGTAAGCACAGATACGCAGTATTTT. As protein: CASSLDLAVSTDTQYF.

The chain joins TRBV6-1 to TRBJ1-2, with 7 positions matching TRBD1. V lost 1 base and J lost 8; bases outside the gene matches: 16. Per germline, CDR1 MNHNS and CDR2 SASEGT. The CDR3 sequence is 17 residues long. The DNA of the CDR3 is TGTGCCAGCAGTGAAGGAGGAAGAAGGGGGCGTGTAAAGGGCTACACCTTC. This translates into CASSEGGRRGRVKGYTF.

The V gene is TRBV5-1, the J gene TRBJ2-5, with 8 bases fitting TRBD2. The CDR3 totals 16 residues. With V trimmed by 2 bases and J by 1 base, 7 bases remained unmatched. CDR1 is SGHRS, CDR2 YFSETQ, per germline. The CDR3 region has the DNA TGCGCCAGCAGCTTCCCCGGGACTAGGGTCCAAGAGACCCAGTACTTC. Residues: CASSFPGTRVQETQYF.

This rearrangement joins TRBV14 to TRBJ2-7; 10 bases line up with TRBD2. V lost 0 bases and J lost 1; bases outside the gene matches: 9. Germline-derived CDR1 and CDR2 are SGHDN and FVKESK. The CDR3 has 18 residues. CDR3 sequence: CASSQDPPTSGVSYEQYF. The CDR3 bases are TGTGCCAGCAGCCAAGATCCCCCAACTAGCGGGGTATCCTACGAGCAGTACTTC. The full variable domain, with the rest looked up from reference TRBV14 and TRBJ2-7, is EAGVTQFPSHSVIEKGQTVTLRCDPISGHDNLYWYRRVMGKEIKFLLHFVKESKQDESGMPNNRFLAERTGGTYSTLKVQPAELEDSGVYFCASSQDPPTSGVSYEQYFGPGTRLTVT.